The sequence of this T cell receptor beta chain was determined in a study of cytomegalovirus exposure and HLA in healthy donors. Study-wide context: Both the approximately 130 validation repertoires and the roughly 700 first-cohort repertoires used the same platform, as reported by a later analysis. Overall study results and limits: Cytomegalovirus association was listed for 150 to 200 TCR beta chains. The tendency of first-cohort TCR clusters to co-occur in the roughly 110 validation repertoires emerged from a later analysis. For most TCR sequences rarity was the rule, although some public TCRs occurred in many donors.

Some clones are missing from TCRdb's copy, which holds only in-frame ones; the method was immunoSEQ multiplex PCR. Of roughly 120,000 clones listed, about 85% were seen once; the top ten hold 4% to 5.5%. This clone occurred a few times. Its antigen is unidentified. The sample consisted of PBMCs. The clonotype comes from a man aged 18 to 30 in good health and CMV-seropositive.

CDR3 amino acids: CASTTGAKGYTF. DNA for the CDR3: TGTGCCAGTACGACAGGGGCAAAAGGCTACACCTTC. The chain joins TRBV6-1 to TRBJ1-2; 8 bases fit TRBD1. Per germline, CDR1 MNHNS and CDR2 SASEGT. The CDR3 has 12 amino acids. With V trimmed by 9 bases and J by 8 bases, 8 bases remained unmatched.